The clone carrying this T cell receptor (beta chain) was seen once. The record originates from a study of T cell changes during pregnancy in multiple sclerosis. The assay was immunoSEQ multiplex PCR, and TCRdb's table has in-frame clones only and misses some. The table shows more than 75,000 clones, with approximately 94% occurring only once. The V end lost 0 bases, the J end lost 5 bases, and 4 bases lay between the germline ends. The CDR3 length is 12 residues. Germline values: CDR1 SGDLS, CDR2 YYNGEE. The sample here was peripheral blood, taken in the third trimester of pregnancy. The rearrangement links TRBV9 to TRBJ2-3; D is ambiguous. This TCR derives from a female donor with multiple sclerosis, enrolled in a pregnancy study. CDR3 nucleotide sequence: TGTGCCAGCAGCGTAGATCAAGATACGCAGTATTTT. It encodes CASSVDQDTQYF.